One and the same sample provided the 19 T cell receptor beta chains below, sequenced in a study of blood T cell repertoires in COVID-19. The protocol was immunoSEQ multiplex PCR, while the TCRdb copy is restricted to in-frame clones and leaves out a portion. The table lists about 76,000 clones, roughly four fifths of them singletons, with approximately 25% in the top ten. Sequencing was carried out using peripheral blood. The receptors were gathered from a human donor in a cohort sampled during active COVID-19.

The CDR3 DNA reads TGTGCCAGCAGACCCCGTGTCGGGGGTTCAGATACGCAGTATTTT. Translated, it gives CASRPRVGGSDTQYF. The chain joins TRBV28 to TRBJ2-3, with D possibly TRBD2 on 6 matching bases. Trimming removed 6 bases from V and 4 bases from J, with 17 bases in between. The CDR3 runs to 15 residues. CDR1 MDHEN and CDR2 SYDVKM come from the germline V gene.

The CDR3 sequence: CASSSGTTNTGELFF. As DNA, the CDR3 is TGTGCCAGCAGTTCCGGGACAACAAACACCGGGGAGCTGTTTTTT. The chain employs TRBV6-6 and TRBJ2-2; possibly TRBD1 for D (6 bases). V was clipped by 4 bases and J by 2 bases, with 11 bases between them. Germline V gives CDR1 MNHNY, CDR2 SVGAGI (reference sequence). CDR3 size: 15 residues.

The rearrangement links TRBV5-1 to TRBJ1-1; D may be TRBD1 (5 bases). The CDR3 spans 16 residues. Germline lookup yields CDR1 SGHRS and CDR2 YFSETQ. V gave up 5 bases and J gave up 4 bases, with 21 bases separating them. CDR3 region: CASRSSRRDGSTEAFF. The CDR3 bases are TGCGCCAGCAGATCCAGTCGTCGGGACGGGAGCACTGAAGCTTTCTTT.

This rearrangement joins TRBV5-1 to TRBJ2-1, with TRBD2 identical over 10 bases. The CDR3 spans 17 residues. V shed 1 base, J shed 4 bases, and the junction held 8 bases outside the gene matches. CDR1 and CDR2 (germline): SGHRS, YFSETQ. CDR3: CASSLSSGGAAYNEQFF. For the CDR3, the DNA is TGCGCCAGCAGCTTGTCGAGCGGGGGGGCCGCGTACAATGAGCAGTTCTTC.

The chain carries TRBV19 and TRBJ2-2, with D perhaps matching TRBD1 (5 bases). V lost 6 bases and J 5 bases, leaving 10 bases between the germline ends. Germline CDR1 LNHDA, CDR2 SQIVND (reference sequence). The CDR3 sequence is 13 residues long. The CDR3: CASRDRSTGELFF. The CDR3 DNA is TGTGCCAGTAGAGACAGATCAACCGGGGAGCTGTTTTTT.

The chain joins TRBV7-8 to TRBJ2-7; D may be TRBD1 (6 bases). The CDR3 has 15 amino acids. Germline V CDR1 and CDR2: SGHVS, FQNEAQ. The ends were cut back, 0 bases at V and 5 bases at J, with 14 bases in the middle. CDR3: CASSLAVTGRDEQYF. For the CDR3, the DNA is TGTGCCAGCAGCTTAGCGGTGACAGGACGTGACGAGCAGTACTTC.

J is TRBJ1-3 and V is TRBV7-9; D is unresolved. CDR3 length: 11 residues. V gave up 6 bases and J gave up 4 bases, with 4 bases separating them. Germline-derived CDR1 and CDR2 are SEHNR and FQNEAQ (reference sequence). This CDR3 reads CASRLGNTIYF. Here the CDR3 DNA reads TGTGCCAGCAGACTAGGAAACACCATATATTTT.

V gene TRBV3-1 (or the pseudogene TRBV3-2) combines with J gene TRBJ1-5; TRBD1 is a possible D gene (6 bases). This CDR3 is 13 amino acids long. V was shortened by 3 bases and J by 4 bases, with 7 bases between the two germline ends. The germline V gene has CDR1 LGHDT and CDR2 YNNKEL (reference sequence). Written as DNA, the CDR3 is TGTGCCAGCAGCCACAGGGGTAATCAGCCCCAGCATTTT. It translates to CASSHRGNQPQHF.

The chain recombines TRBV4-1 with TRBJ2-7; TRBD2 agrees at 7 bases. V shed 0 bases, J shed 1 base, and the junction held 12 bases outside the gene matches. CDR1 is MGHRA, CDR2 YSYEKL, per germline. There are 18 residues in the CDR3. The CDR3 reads CASSQEKKSGATSYEQYF. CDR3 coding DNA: TGCGCCAGCAGCCAAGAAAAGAAAAGCGGGGCGACGTCCTACGAGCAGTACTTC.

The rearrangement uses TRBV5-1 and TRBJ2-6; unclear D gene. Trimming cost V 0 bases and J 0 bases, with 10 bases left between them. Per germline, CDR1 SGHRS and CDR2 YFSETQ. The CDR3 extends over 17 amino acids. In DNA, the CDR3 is TGCGCCAGCAGCTTGGGAATAGTCCTCTCTGGGGCCAACGTCCTGACTTTC. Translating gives CASSLGIVLSGANVLTF. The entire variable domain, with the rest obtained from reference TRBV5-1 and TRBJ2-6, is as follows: KAGVTQTPRYLIKTRGQQVTLSCSPISGHRSVSWYQQTPGQGLQFLFEYFSETQRNKGNFPGRFSGRQFSNSRSEMNVSTLELGDSALYLCASSLGIVLSGANVLTFGAGSRLTVL.

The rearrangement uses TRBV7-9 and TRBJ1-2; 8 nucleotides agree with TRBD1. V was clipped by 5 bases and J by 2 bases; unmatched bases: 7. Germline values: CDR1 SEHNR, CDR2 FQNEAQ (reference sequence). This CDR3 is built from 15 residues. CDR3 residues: CASSLGQGLNYGYTF. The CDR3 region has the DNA TGTGCCAGCAGCCTCGGACAGGGTCTCAACTATGGCTACACCTTC.

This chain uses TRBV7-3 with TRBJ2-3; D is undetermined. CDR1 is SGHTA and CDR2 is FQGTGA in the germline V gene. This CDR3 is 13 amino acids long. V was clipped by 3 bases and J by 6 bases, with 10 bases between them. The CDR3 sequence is CASSFTPADTQYF. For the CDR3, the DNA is TGTGCCAGCAGCTTTACGCCTGCGGATACGCAGTATTTT.

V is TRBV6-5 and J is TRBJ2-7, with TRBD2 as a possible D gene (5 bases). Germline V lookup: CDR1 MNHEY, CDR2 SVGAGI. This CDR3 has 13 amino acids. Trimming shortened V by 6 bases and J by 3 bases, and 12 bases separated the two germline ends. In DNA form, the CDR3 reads TGTGCCAGCAGGAAAGATGCGGGCTACGAGCAGTACTTC. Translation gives CASRKDAGYEQYF.

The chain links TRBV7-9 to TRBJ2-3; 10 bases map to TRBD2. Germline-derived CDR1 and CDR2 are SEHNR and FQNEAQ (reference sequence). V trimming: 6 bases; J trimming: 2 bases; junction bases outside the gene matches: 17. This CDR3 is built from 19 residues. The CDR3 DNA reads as TGTGCCAGCAGGGCTCGACAGGAAGGACTAGCGGAGCACACAGATACGCAGTATTTT. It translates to CASRARQEGLAEHTDTQYF.

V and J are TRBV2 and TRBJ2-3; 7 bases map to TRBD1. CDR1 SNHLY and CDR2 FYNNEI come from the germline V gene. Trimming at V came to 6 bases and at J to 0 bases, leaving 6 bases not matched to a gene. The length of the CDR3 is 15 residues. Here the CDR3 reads CASSLDRDSTDTQYF. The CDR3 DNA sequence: TGTGCCAGCAGCCTCGACAGGGATAGCACAGATACGCAGTATTTT.

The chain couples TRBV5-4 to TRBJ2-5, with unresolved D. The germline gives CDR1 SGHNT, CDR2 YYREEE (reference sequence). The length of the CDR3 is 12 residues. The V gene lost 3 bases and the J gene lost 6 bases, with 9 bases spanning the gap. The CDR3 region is CASSSGSKTQYF. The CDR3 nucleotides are TGTGCCAGCAGCTCAGGTAGTAAGACCCAGTACTTC. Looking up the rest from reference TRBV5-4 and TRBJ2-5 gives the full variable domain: ETGVTQSPTHLIKTRGQQVTLRCSSQSGHNTVSWYQQALGQGPQFIFQYYREEENGRGNFPPRFSGLQFPNYSSELNVNALELDDSALYLCASSSGSKTQYFGPGTRLLVL.

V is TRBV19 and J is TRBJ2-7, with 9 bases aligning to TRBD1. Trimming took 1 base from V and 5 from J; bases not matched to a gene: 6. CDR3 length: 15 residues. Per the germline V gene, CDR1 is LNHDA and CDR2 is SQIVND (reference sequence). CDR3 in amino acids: CASSIGRQGVHEQYF. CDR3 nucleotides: TGTGCCAGTAGTATAGGCCGACAGGGGGTCCACGAGCAGTACTTC.

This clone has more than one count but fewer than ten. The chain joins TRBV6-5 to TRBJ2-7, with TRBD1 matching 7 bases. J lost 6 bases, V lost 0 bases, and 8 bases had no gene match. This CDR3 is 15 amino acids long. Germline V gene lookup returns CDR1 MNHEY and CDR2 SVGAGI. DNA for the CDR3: TGTGCCAGCAGTTACTCAACAGGGGCCCCCTTCGAGCAGTACTTC. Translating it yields CASSYSTGAPFEQYF.

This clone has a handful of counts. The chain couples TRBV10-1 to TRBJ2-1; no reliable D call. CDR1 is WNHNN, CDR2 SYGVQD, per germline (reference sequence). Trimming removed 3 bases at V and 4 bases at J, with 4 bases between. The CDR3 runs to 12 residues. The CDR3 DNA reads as TGCGCCAGCAGTGACAGTTACAATGAGCAGTTCTTC. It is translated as CASSDSYNEQFF.